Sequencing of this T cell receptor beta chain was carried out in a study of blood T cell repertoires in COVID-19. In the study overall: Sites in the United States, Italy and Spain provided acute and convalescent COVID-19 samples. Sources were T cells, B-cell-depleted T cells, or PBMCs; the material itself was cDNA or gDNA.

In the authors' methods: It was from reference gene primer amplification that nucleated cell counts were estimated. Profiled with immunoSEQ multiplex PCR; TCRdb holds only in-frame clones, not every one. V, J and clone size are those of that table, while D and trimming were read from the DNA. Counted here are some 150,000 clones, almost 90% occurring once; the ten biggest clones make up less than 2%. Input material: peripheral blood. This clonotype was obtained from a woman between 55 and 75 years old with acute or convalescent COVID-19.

CDR3: CASSTDWYQPQHF. CDR3 in DNA: TGTGCCAGTAGTACTGACTGGTATCAGCCCCAGCATTTT. The chain is built from TRBV19 and TRBJ1-5; D remains ambiguous. The CDR3 covers 13 residues. Germline V gene sequence: CDR1 LNHDA, CDR2 SQIVND (reference sequence). Trimming left V 4 bases short and J 5 bases short, with 9 bases between.